This paragraph covers one TCR beta chain sequence. Its antigen is still unknown. This entry comes from a study of cytomegalovirus exposure and HLA in healthy donors. Study background: In an early release, HLA-typed donors contributed 75 million to 85 million unique TCR sequences. Findings of the study overall: Equally common other TCR beta chains were less clonally expanded than HLA-associated ones, a later analysis found. An Asian-associated ancestry cluster reportedly showed fewer N-insertions than the approximately 670-donor mean in a later analysis. The study assumed roughly uniform donor sequencing depth for presence/absence analyses.

The PCR had 60 Vbeta and 13 Jbeta primers. Assay: immunoSEQ multiplex PCR; the TCRdb copy retains only in-frame clones and omits some. The sample shows 220,000 or so clones, around 73% of them seen only once. The CDR3 is 15 amino acids. Trimming removed 0 bases at V and 5 bases at J, with 11 bases between. CDR1 and CDR2 (germline): MDHEN, SYDVKM. The J gene is TRBJ2-1, the V gene TRBV28; possible D gene TRBD2, 6 bases. Sequenced material: PBMCs. This receptor was taken from a male donor in good health and CMV-seronegative. DNA of the CDR3: TGTGCCAGCAGTTTATGGGGGGGTTCCAACAATGAGCAGTTCTTC. Amino acids: CASSLWGGSNNEQFF.